The 4 T cell receptor beta chains given below trace back to one sample, sequenced in a study of blood T cell repertoires in COVID-19. Some clones are missing from TCRdb's copy, which holds only in-frame ones; the method was immunoSEQ multiplex PCR. The sample gives about 260,000 clones, about nine tenths of which show up once; approximately 0.9% is in the top ten. The sequenced sample was PBMCs or T cells enriched from blood (not recorded which). The source of these receptors is a man aged 50 to 60 who had been exposed to COVID-19.

CDR3 in DNA: TGTGCCAGCTCACCGTTTTCGGGACAGACAAATGAAAAACTGTTTTTT. Translation: CASSPFSGQTNEKLFF. This rearrangement joins TRBV18 to TRBJ1-4, with TRBD1 matching 7 bases. With V trimmed by 3 bases and J by 5 bases, 9 bases remained unmatched. This CDR3 has 16 amino acids. Germline CDR1 KGHSH, CDR2 LQKENI.

V and J are TRBV28 and TRBJ2-7; D is undetermined. CDR3 length: 12 residues. Per the germline V gene, CDR1 is MDHEN and CDR2 is SYDVKM. Between the trimmed V and J ends, which lost 5 bases and 5 bases, there was a span of 10 bases. CDR3 region: CASSQFAHEQYV. Written as DNA, the CDR3 is TGTGCCAGCAGTCAATTTGCGCACGAGCAGTACGTC.

The chain couples TRBV29-1 to TRBJ1-4; a possible D gene is TRBD1 (6 bases). The CDR3 length is 13 residues. V gave up 5 bases and J gave up 7 bases, with 14 bases separating them. Germline CDR1 reads SQVTM; CDR2 reads ANQGSEA. The CDR3 nucleotides read TGCAGCGTTTCTGAGGGGGTTGGTGAAAAACTGTTTTTT. This encodes CSVSEGVGEKLFF.

The chain employs TRBV30 and TRBJ1-1; D is possibly TRBD1 (6 bases). The CDR3 consists of 14 residues. The germline V gene has CDR1 GTSNPN and CDR2 SVGIG (reference sequence). Trimming left V 3 bases short and J 0 bases short, with 11 bases between. CDR3 in DNA: TGTGCCTGGAGACAGGGTTCGATGAACACTGAAGCTTTCTTT. Translating it yields CAWRQGSMNTEAFF.